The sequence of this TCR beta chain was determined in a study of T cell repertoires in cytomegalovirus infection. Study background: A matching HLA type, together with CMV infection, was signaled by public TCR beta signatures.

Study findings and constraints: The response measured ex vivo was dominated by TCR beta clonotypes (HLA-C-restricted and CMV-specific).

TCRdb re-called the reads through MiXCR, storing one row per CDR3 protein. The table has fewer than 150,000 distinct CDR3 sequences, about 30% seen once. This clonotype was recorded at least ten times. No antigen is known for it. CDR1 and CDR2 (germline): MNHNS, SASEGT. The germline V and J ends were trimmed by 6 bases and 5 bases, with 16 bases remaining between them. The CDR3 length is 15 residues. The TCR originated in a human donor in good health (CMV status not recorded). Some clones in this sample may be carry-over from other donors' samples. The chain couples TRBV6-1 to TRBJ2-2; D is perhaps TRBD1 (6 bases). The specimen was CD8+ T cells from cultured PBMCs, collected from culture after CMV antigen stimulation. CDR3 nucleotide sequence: TGTGCCAGCAGGCGAACAGGGTTCCAAACCGGGGAGCTGTTTTTT. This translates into CASRRTGFQTGELFF.